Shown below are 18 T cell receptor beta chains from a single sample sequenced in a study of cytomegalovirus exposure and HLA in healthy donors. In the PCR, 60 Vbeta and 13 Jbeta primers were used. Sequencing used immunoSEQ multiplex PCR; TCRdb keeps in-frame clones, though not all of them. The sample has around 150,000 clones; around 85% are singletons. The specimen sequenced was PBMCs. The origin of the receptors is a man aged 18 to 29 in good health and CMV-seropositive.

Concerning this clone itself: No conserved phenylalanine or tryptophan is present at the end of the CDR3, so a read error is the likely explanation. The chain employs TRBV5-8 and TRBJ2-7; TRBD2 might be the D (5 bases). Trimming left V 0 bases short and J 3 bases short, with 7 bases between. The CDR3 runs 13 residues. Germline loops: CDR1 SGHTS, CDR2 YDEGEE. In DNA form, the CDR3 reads TGTGCCAGCAGCTTGGGAGGAGGCTACGAGCAGTACCTC. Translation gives CASSLGGGYEQYL.

CDR3 DNA sequence: TGTGCCAGTATGGGCGGGGGCCAGGGAAAACAGTTCTTC. It is translated as CASMGGGQGKQFF. The rearrangement joins TRBV19 to TRBJ2-1, with D possibly being TRBD2 (7 bases). V was cut by 7 bases and J by 13 bases, with 20 bases left in between. Germline CDR1 reads LNHDA; CDR2 reads SQIVND (reference sequence). CDR3 length: 13 amino acids.

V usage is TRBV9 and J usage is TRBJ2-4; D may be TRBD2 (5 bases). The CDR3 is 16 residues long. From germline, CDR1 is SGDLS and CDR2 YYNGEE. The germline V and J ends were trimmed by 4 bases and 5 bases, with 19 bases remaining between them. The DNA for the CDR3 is TGTGCCAGCAGCAAAAGCCTCCGAGACTACGAAAACATTCAGTACTTC. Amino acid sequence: CASSKSLRDYENIQYF.

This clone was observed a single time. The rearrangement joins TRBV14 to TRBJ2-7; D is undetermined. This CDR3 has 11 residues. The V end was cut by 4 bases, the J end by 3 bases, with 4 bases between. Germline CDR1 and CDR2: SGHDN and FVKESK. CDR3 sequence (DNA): TGTGCCAGCAGCCTCAACTACGAGCAGTACTTC. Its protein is CASSLNYEQYF.

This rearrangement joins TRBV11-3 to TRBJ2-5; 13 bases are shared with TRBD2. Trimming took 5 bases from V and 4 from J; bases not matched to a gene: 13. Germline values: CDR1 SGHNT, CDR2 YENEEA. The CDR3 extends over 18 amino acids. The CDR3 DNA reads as TGTGCCAGCAGCGGGCGACTAGCGGGGGGCGACGATTTAGAGACCCAGTACTTC. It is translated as CASSGRLAGGDDLETQYF.

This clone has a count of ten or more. For the CDR3, the DNA is TGCGCCAGCAGCCAAGAAGAGGGGGGGGGTTCGGAGACCCAGTACTTC. As protein: CASSQEEGGGSETQYF. This rearrangement joins TRBV4-3 to TRBJ2-5; weak D call: TRBD2 (7 bases). Between the trimmed V and J ends, which lost 0 bases and 5 bases, there was a span of 16 bases. The CDR3 has 16 residues. The germline V gene has CDR1 LGHNA and CDR2 YSLEER.

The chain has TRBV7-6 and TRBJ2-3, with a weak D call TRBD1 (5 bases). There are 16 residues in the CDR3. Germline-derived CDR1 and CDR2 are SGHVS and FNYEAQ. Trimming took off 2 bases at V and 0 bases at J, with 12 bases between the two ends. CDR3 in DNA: TGTGCCAGCAGCTTACGCGTGGGGCTAAGCACAGATACGCAGTATTTT. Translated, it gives CASSLRVGLSTDTQYF.

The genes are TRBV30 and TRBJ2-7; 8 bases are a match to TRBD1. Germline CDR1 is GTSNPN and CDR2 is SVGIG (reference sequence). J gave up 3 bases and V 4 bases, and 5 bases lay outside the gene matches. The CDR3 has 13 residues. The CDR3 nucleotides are TGTGCCTGGACTCCGGACAGGGACTACGAGCAGTACTTC. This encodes CAWTPDRDYEQYF.

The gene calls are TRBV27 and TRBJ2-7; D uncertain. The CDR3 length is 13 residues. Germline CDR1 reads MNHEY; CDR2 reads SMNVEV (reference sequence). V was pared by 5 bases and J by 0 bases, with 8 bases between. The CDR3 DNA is TGTGCCAGCAGTGTCACAGTCTCCTACGAGCAGTACTTC. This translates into CASSVTVSYEQYF.

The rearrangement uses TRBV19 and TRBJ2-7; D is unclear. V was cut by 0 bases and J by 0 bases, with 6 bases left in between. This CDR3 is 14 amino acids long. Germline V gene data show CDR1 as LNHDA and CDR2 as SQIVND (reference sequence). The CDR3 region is CASSIDPNSYEQYF. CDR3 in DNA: TGTGCCAGTAGTATAGACCCCAACTCCTACGAGCAGTACTTC.

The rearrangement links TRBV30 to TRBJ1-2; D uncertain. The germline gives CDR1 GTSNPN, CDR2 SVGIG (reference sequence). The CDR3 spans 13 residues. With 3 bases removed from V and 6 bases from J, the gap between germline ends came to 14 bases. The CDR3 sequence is CAWRRDTGNGYTF. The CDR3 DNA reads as TGTGCCTGGAGGCGAGACACCGGGAATGGCTACACCTTC.

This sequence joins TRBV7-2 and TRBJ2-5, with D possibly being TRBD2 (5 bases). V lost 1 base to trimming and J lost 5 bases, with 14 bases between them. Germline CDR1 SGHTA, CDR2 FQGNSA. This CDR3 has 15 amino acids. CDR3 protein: CASSLGGQVGETQYF. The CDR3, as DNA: TGTGCCAGCAGCTTAGGAGGGCAGGTGGGGGAGACCCAGTACTTC.

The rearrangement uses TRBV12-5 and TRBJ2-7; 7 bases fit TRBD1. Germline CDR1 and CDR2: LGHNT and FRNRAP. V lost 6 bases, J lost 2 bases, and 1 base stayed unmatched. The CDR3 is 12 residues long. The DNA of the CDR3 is TGTGCTAGTGGGACAGGGCCCTACGAGCAGTACTTC. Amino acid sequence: CASGTGPYEQYF. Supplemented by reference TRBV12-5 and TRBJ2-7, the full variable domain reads DARVTQTPRHKVTEMGQEVTMRCQPILGHNTVFWYRQTMMQGLELLAYFRNRAPLDDSGMPKDRFSAEMPDATLATLKIQPSEPRDSAVYFCASGTGPYEQYFGPGTRLTVT.

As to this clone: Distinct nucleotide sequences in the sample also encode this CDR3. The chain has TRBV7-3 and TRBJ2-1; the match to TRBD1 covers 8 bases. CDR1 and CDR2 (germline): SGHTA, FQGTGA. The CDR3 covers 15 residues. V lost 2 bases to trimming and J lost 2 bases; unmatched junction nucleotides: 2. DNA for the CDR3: TGTGCCAGCAGCTTAGACAGGGGAACCTACAATGAGCAGTTCTTC. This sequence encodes CASSLDRGTYNEQFF.

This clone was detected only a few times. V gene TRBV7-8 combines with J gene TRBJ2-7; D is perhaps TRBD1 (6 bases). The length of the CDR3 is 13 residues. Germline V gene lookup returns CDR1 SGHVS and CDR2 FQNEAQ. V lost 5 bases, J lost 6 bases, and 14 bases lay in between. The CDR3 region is CASSAVQGVEQYF. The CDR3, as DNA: TGTGCCAGCAGCGCAGTACAGGGTGTCGAGCAGTACTTC.

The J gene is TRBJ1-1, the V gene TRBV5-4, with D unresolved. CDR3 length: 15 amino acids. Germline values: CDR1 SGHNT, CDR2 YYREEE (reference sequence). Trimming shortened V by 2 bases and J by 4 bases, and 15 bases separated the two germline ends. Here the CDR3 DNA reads TGTGCCAGCAGCTTTCGAGGGCGCGACGGCACTGAAGCTTTCTTT. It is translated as CASSFRGRDGTEAFF.

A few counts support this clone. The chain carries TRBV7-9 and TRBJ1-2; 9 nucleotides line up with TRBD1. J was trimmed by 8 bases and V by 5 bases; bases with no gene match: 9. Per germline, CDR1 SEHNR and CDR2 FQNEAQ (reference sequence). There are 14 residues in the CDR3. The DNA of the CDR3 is TGTGCCAGCAGCCCCGGACAGGGGCCAAGGGGCTACACCTTC. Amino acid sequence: CASSPGQGPRGYTF.

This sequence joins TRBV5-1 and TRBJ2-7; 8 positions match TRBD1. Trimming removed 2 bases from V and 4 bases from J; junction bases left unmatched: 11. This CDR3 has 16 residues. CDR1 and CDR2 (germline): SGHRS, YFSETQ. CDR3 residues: CASSFWTGSIGYEQYF. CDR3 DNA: TGCGCCAGCAGCTTCTGGACAGGGAGTATCGGTTACGAGCAGTACTTC.